Each of the 3 T cell receptor beta chains below was sequenced from the same sample in a study of T cells in Graves' hyperthyroidism and ophthalmopathy. The investigators amplified TCR beta CDR3 regions from RNA transcripts. A set of HTBI primers served as the primers for a first-round RT-PCR of the TCR CDR3. TCRdb reanalysed the multiplex PCR reads using MiXCR and keeps one entry per CDR3 protein. Among 400,000 or so distinct CDR3 sequences listed, more than 12% were seen once. The source material was blood. The origin of the receptors is a man aged 50 to 59 with Graves' ophthalmopathy.

This clonotype was observed once. One end of the junction does not line up with germline, which may come from a read error. The chain has TRBV15 and TRBJ1-3; 8 bases line up with TRBD1. Germline values: CDR1 LNHNV, CDR2 YYDKDF (reference sequence). This CDR3 spans 17 amino acids. Here the CDR3 DNA reads TGTGCCACCAGCAGGACGACAGGGGCCCTCTCTGGAAACACCGTATATTTT. As protein: CATSRTTGALSGNTVYF.

This clonotype has at least ten counts. The rearrangement uses TRBV2 and TRBJ1-5; D is ambiguous. The germline V and J ends were trimmed by 8 bases and 4 bases, with 12 bases remaining between them. This CDR3 is built from 13 residues. From germline, CDR1 is SNHLY and CDR2 FYNNEI. The CDR3 DNA follows: TGTGCCAGCCAAAGGATTAGTAATCAGCCCCAGCATTTT. It codes for CASQRISNQPQHF. Filled out from reference TRBV2 and TRBJ1-5, the complete variable domain reads EPEVTQTPSHQVTQMGQEVILRCVPISNHLYFYWYRQILGQKVEFLVSFYNNEISEKSEIFDDQFSVERPDGSNFTLKIRSTKLEDSAMYFCASQRISNQPQHFGDGTRLSIL.

This clonotype has a handful of counts. CDR3 DNA: TGTGCCAGCAGTTTTCTACCGAGCGGGGGATATGGCTACACCTTC. Translated, it gives CASSFLPSGGYGYTF. V gene TRBV27 combines with J gene TRBJ1-2, with D tentatively TRBD1 (5 bases). The germline CDR1 and CDR2 sequences are MNHEY and SMNVEV (reference sequence). This CDR3 is built from 15 residues. V lost 3 bases, J lost 5 bases, and 16 bases lay in between.